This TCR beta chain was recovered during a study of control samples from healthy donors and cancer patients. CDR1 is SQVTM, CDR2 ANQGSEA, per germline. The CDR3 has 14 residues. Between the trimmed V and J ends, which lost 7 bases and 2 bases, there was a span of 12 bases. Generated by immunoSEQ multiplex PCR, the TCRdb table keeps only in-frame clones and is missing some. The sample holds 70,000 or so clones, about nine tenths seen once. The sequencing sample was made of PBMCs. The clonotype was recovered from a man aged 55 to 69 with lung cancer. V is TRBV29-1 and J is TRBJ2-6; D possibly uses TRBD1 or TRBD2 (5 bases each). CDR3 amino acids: CSGLRGAGANVLTF. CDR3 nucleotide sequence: TGCAGCGGGCTAAGGGGAGCTGGGGCCAACGTCCTGACTTTC.